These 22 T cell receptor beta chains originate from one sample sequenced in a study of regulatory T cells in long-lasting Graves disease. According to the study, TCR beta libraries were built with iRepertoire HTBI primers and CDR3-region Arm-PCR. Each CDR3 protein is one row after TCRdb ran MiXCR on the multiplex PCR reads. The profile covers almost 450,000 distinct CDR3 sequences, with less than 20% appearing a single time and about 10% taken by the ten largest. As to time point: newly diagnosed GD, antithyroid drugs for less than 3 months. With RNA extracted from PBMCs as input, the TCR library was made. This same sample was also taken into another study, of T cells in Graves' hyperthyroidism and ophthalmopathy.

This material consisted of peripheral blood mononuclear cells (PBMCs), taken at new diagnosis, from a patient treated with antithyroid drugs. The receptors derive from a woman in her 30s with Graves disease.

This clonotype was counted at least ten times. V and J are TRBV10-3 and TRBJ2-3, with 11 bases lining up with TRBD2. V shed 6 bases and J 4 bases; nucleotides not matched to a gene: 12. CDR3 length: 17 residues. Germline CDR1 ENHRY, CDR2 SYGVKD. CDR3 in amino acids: CAIRGGLAELGSDTQYF. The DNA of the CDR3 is TGTGCCATCAGGGGGGGACTAGCGGAGCTAGGGTCAGATACGCAGTATTTT.

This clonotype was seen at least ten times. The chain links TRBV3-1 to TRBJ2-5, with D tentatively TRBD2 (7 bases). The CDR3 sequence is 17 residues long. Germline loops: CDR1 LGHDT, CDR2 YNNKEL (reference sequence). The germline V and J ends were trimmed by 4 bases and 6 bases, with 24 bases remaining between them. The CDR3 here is CASSPPERGALGKTQYF. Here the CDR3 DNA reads TGTGCCAGCAGCCCCCCAGAACGGGGGGCGCTCGGGAAGACCCAGTACTTC.

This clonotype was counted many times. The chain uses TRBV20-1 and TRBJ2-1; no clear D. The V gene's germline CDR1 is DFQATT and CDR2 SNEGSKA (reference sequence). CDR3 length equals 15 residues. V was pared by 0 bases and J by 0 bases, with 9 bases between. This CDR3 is CSARDRLRSYNEQFF. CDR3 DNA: TGCAGTGCTAGAGATCGGCTTCGCTCCTACAATGAGCAGTTCTTC.

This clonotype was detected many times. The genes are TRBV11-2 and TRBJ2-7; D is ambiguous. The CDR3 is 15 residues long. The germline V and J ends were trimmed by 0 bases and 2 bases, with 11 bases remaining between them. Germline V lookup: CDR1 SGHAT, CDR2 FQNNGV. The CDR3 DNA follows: TGTGCCAGCAGCTTAGAGGGTATCAGCGCCTACGAGCAGTACTTC. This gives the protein CASSLEGISAYEQYF.

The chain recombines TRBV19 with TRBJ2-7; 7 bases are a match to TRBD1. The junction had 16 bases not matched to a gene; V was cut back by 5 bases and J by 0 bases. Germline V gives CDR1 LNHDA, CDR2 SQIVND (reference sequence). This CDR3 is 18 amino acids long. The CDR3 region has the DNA TGTGCCAGTAGTGCCCCTGGGGACAGAGAGTCGAGCTCCTACGAGCAGTACTTC. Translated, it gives CASSAPGDRESSSYEQYF.

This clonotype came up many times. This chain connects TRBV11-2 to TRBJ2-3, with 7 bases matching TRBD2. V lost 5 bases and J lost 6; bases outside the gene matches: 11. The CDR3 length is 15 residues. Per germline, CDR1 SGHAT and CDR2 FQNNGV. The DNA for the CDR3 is TGTGCCAGCAGCATATACCGAGCGGGATCGGATACGCAGTATTTT. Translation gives CASSIYRAGSDTQYF. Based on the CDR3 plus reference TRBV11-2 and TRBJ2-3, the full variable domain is EAGVAQSPRYKIIEKRQSVAFWCNPISGHATLYWYQQILGQGPKLLIQFQNNGVVDDSQLPKDRFSAERLKGVDSTLKIQPAKLEDSAVYLCASSIYRAGSDTQYFGPGTRLTVL.

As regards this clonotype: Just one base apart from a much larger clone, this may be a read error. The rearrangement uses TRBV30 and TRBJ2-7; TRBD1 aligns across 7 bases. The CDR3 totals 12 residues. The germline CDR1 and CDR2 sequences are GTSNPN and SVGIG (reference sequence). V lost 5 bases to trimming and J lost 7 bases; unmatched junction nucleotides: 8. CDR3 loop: CAWGYFRGEQYF. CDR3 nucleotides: TGTGCCTGGGGCTACTTCAGGGGGGAGCAGTACTTC.

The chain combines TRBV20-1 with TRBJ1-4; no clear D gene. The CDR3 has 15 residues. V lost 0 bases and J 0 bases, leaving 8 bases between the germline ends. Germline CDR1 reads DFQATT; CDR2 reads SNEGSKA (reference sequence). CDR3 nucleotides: TGCAGTGCTAGAGATGGGGATGCAACTAATGAAAAACTGTTTTTT. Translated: CSARDGDATNEKLFF.

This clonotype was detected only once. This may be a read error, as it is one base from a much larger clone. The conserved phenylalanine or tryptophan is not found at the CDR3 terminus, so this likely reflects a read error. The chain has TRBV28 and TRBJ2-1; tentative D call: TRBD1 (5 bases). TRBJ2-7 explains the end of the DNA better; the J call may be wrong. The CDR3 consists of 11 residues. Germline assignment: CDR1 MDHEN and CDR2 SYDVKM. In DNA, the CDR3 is TGTGCCAGCAAAAAGGGGTACGAGCAGTACTCC. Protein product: CASKKGYEQYS.

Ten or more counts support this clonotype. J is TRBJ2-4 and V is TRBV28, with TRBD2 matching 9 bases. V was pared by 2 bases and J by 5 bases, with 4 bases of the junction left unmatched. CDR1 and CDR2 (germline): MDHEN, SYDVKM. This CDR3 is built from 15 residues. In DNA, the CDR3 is TGTGCCAGCAGTTTAATTGCGGGAGGGGAAAACATTCAGTACTTC. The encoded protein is CASSLIAGGENIQYF. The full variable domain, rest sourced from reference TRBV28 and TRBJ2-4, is DVKVTQSSRYLVKRTGEKVFLECVQDMDHENMFWYRQDPGLGLRLIYFSYDVKMKEKGDIPEGYSVSREKKERFSLILESASTNQTSMYLCASSLIAGGENIQYFGAGTRLSVL.

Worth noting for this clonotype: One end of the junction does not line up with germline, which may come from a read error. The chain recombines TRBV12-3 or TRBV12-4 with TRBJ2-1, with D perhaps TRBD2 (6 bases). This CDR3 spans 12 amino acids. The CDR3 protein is CASSPGGNERFF. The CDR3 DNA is TGTGCCAGCAGTCCCGGAGGGAATGAGCGGTTCTTC.

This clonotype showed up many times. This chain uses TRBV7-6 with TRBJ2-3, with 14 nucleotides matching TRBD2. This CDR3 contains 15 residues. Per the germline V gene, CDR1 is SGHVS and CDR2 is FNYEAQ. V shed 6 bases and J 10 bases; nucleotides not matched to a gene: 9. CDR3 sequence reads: CASSYGTSGGGAQYF. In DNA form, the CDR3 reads TGTGCCAGCAGTTATGGGACTAGCGGGGGAGGTGCGCAGTATTTT.

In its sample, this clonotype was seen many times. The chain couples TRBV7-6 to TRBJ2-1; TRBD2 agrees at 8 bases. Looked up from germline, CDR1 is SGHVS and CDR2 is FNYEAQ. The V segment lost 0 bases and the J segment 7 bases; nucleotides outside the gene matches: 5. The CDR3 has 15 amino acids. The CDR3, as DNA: TGTGCCAGCAGCTTAGCTACGGGAGGGAGGAATGAGCAGTTCTTC. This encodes CASSLATGGRNEQFF.

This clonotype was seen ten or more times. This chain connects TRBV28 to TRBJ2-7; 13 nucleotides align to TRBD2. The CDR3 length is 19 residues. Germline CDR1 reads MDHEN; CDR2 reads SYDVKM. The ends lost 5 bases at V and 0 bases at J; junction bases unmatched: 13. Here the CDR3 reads CASSPNLGTSGVSSYEQYF. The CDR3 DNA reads TGTGCCAGCAGTCCAAACCTAGGGACTAGCGGGGTTAGCTCCTACGAGCAGTACTTC. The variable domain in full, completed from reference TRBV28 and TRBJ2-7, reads DVKVTQSSRYLVKRTGEKVFLECVQDMDHENMFWYRQDPGLGLRLIYFSYDVKMKEKGDIPEGYSVSREKKERFSLILESASTNQTSMYLCASSPNLGTSGVSSYEQYFGPGTRLTVT.

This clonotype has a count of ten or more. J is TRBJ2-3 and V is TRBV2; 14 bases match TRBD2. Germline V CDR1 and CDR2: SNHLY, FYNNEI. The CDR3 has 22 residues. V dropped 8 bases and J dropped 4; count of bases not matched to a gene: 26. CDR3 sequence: CASRGYRITTSGRAFSADTQYF. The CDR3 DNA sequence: TGTGCCAGCCGAGGGTACAGGATAACGACTAGCGGGAGGGCCTTTTCCGCAGATACGCAGTATTTT.

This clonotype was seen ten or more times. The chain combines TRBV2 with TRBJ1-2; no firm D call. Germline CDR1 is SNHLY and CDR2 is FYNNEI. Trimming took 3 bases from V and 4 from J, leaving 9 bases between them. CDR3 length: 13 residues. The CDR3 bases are TGTGCCAGCAGTGACGAGGGTAGCTATGGCTACACCTTC. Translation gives CASSDEGSYGYTF.

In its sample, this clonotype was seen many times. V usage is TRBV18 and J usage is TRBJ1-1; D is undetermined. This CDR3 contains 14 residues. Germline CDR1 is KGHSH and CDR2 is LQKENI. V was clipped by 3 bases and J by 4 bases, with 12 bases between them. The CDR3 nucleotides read TGTGCCAGCTCACCGATTACTTTGGTCACTGAAGCTTTCTTT. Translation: CASSPITLVTEAFF.

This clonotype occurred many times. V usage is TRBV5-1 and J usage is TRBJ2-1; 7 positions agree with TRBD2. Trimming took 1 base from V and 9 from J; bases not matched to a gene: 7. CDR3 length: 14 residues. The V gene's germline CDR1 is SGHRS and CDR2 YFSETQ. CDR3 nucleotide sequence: TGCGCCAGCAGCTTGTGGGAGGGCCCGGGTGAGCAGTTCTTC. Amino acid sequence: CASSLWEGPGEQFF.

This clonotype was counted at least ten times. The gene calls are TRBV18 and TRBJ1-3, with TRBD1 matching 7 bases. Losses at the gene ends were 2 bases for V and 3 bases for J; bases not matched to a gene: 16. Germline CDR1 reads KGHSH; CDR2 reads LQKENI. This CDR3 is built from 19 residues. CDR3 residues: CASSPDRYRGLNLGNTIYF. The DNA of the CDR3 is TGTGCCAGCTCACCAGATCGGTACAGGGGACTAAACCTTGGAAACACCATATATTTT.

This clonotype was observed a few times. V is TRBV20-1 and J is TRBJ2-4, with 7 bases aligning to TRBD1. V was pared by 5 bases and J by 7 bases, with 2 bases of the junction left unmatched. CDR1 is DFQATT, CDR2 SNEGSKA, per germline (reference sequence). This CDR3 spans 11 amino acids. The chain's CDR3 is CSAWGQNIQYF. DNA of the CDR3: TGCAGTGCTTGGGGACAGAACATTCAGTACTTC.

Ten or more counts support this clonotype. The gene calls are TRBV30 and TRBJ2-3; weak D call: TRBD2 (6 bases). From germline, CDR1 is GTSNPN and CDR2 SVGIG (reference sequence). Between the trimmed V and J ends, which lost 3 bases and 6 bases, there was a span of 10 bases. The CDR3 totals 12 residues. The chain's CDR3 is CAWSGGGDTQYF. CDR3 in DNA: TGTGCCTGGAGCGGGGGAGGTGATACGCAGTATTTT. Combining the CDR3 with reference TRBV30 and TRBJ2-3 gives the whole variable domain SQTIHQWPATLVQPVGSPLSLECTVEGTSNPNLYWYRQAAGRGLQLLFYSVGIGQISSEVPQNLSASRPQDRQFILSSKKLLLSDSGFYLCAWSGGGDTQYFGPGTRLTVL.

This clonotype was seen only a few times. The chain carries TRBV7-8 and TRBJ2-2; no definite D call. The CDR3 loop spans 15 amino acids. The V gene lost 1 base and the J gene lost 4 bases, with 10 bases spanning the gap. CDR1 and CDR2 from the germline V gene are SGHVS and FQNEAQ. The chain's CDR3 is CASSLGVETTGELFF. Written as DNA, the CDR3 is TGTGCCAGCAGCTTAGGGGTGGAAACCACCGGGGAGCTGTTTTTT.